This T cell receptor (beta chain) was recovered during a study of OX40 agonist ivuxolimab in advanced cancers. Study context: An anti-OX40 (CD134) antibody with agonistic activity, ivuxolimab, was administered to patients.

Trimming left V 6 bases short and J 0 bases short, with 7 bases between. Germline CDR1 is KGHSH and CDR2 is LQKENI. The CDR3 extends over 13 amino acids. The sample holds a few counts of this clone. The assay was immunoSEQ multiplex PCR, and TCRdb's table has in-frame clones only and misses some. Among tens of thousands of clones listed, around 77% were seen once. The TCR comes from an adult with an advanced solid tumor such as melanoma, head and neck, liver or kidney cancer. The starting material was CD4+ or CD8+ T cells sorted from blood, obtained in a trial of the OX40 agonist ivuxolimab. The chain combines TRBV18 with TRBJ2-3; D unclear. The CDR3 DNA reads TGTGCCAGCTCGGCCACTAGCACAGATACGCAGTATTTT. It is translated as CASSATSTDTQYF.